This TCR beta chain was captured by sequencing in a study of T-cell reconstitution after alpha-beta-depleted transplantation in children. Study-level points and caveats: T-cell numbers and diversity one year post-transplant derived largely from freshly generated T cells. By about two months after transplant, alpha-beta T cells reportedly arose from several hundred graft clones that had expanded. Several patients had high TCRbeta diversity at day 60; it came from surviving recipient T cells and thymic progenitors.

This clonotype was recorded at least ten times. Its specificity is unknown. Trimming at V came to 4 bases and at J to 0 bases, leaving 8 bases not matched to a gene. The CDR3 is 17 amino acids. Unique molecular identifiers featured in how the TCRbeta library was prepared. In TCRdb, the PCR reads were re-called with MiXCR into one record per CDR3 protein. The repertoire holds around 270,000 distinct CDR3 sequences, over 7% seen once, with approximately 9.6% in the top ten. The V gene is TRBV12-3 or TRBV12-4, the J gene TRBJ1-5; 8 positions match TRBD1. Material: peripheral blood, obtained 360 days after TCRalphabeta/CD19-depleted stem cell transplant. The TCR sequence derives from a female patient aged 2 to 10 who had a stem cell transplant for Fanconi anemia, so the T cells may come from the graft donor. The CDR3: CASSYSWGQDSNQPQHF. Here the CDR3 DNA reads TGTGCCAGCAGTTACTCGTGGGGACAGGATAGCAATCAGCCCCAGCATTTT.